These 18 T cell receptor beta chains were sequenced from one sample in a study of regulatory T cells in long-lasting Graves disease (dated by TCRdb to 2020 to 2022). The time point label, read with the paper, signifies: newly diagnosed GD, antithyroid drugs for less than 3 months. For both TCR sequencing and RNA sequencing, RNA was extracted from PBMCs in TRIzol. The library relied on multiplex PCR. Sequencing used an Illumina HiSeq 4000. To build TCR beta libraries, CDR3 regions were amplified by Arm-PCR using iRepertoire HTBI primers. TCRdb applied fastp at Q25 and MiXCR to the public reads, then kept only in-frame beta chains. Entries are consolidated by CDR3 protein sequence, retaining the most common genes and DNA. The table for this sample lists over 500,000 distinct CDR3 sequences; roughly 15% of them were counted only once. The top ten hold approximately 18% of the sample. The same sample was also studied in work on T cells in Graves' hyperthyroidism and ophthalmopathy.

This material consisted of peripheral blood mononuclear cells (PBMCs), taken at new diagnosis, from a patient treated with antithyroid drugs. These TCRs come from a woman under 40 with Graves disease. Donor details come from another sample of the same person, matched by shared clones.

This chain uses TRBV5-1 with TRBJ2-6; weak D call: TRBD1 (6 bases). The CDR3 runs to 18 residues. Germline V gene sequence: CDR1 SGHRS, CDR2 YFSETQ. Trimming cost V 2 bases and J 0 bases, with 15 bases left between them. DNA for the CDR3: TGCGCCAGCAGCTTTTCAGGACAGAGCATCTCTGGGGCCAACGTCCTGACTTTC. Translating gives CASSFSGQSISGANVLTF.

The rearrangement links TRBV9 to TRBJ2-1; D remains ambiguous. Germline CDR1 is SGDLS and CDR2 is YYNGEE. V was shortened by 2 bases and J by 12 bases, with 15 bases between the two germline ends. This CDR3 spans 13 amino acids. The CDR3 loop reads CASSVGGSKSQFF. As DNA, the CDR3 is TGTGCCAGCAGCGTGGGCGGATCGAAATCGCAGTTCTTC.

In this sample, this clonotype turned up many times. V is TRBV20-1 and J is TRBJ1-1, with no clear D. V was clipped by 4 bases and J by 6 bases, with 12 bases between them. Germline CDR1 and CDR2: DFQATT and SNEGSKA (reference sequence). The CDR3 runs to 12 residues. As DNA, the CDR3 is TGCAGTGCTAATCGCCAGATCGCTGAAGCTTTCTTT. This gives the protein CSANRQIAEAFF.

This clonotype was detected only a few times. The CDR3 DNA reads TGTGCCAGCAGCCCTACATGGTCTTTCTACTACGAGCAGTACTTC. This gives the protein CASSPTWSFYYEQYF. V usage is TRBV3-1 and J usage is TRBJ2-7; D is undetermined. Germline CDR1 LGHDT, CDR2 YNNKEL (reference sequence). The CDR3 sequence is 15 residues long. Between the trimmed V and J ends, which lost 4 bases and 3 bases, there was a span of 16 bases.

The genes are TRBV18 and TRBJ2-5, with D tentatively TRBD2 (6 bases). CDR1 KGHSH and CDR2 LQKENI come from the germline V gene. The CDR3 is made up of 17 amino acids. V dropped 5 bases and J dropped 2 bases, with 21 bases sitting between them. The CDR3 sequence is CASSYWGRGTRQETQYF. DNA for the CDR3: TGTGCCAGCTCATATTGGGGCCGAGGGACTCGACAAGAGACCCAGTACTTC.

This clonotype was recorded at least ten times. The chain combines TRBV12-3 or TRBV12-4 with TRBJ2-5, with a tentative D call TRBD1 (5 bases). The CDR3 loop spans 14 amino acids. Trimming took off 5 bases at V and 5 bases at J, with 15 bases between the two ends. The CDR3 DNA follows: TGTGCCAGCAGTACCCTCTGGGGCCAGGAGACCCAGTACTTC. This translates into CASSTLWGQETQYF.

There are many counts of this clonotype. The chain combines TRBV30 with TRBJ2-7; D is ambiguous. The CDR3 is 11 amino acids. V was pared by 5 bases and J by 0 bases, with 5 bases between. CDR1 is GTSNPN and CDR2 is SVGIG in the germline V gene (reference sequence). CDR3 bases: TGTGCCTGGGAAAGCTCCTACGAGCAGTACTTC. Its protein is CAWESSYEQYF.

Comment on this clonotype: This may be a read error, as it is one base from a much larger clone. No conserved phenylalanine or tryptophan ends this CDR3, so it is likely a read error. The chain combines TRBV6-1 with TRBJ2-7; 13 bases line up with TRBD2. The V gene end was trimmed by 5 bases and the J gene end by 0 bases; junction bases not matched to a gene: 4. The CDR3 covers 16 residues. CDR1 is MNHNS, CDR2 SASEGT, per germline. The CDR3 reads CASSRGLAGSSYEQYS. The CDR3 DNA is TGTGCCAGCAGTCGGGGACTAGCGGGATCCTCCTACGAGCAGTACTCC.

The chain combines TRBV30 with TRBJ2-2; D might be TRBD2 (6 bases). V lost 5 bases and J 5 bases, leaving 9 bases between the germline ends. The germline V gene has CDR1 GTSNPN and CDR2 SVGIG (reference sequence). CDR3 size: 12 residues. The chain's CDR3 is CAWQGGTGELFF. Here the CDR3 DNA reads TGTGCCTGGCAGGGAGGAACCGGGGAGCTGTTTTTT.

This clonotype has at least ten counts. The chain recombines TRBV12-3 or TRBV12-4 with TRBJ2-2, with no clear D. Trimming removed 3 bases at V and 3 bases at J, with 8 bases between. The CDR3 has 14 residues. CDR3: CASSFGTYTGELFF. In DNA form, the CDR3 reads TGTGCCAGCAGTTTTGGTACCTACACCGGGGAGCTGTTTTTT.

The chain has TRBV7-9 and TRBJ2-2, with no clear D. Germline lookup yields CDR1 SEHNR and CDR2 FQNEAQ (reference sequence). CDR3 length equals 15 residues. V was pared by 3 bases and J by 1 base, with 9 bases between. In nucleotides, the CDR3 is TGTGCCAGCAGCTTGTGGGGTCAGAACACCGGGGAGCTGTTTTTT. Encoded protein: CASSLWGQNTGELFF.

On this clonotype itself: A read error is possible here, since a much larger clone lies one base away. The chain combines TRBV4-1 with TRBJ2-6, with D unclear. V was cut by 0 bases and J by 1 base, with 1 base left in between. CDR1 and CDR2 (germline): MGHRA, YSYEKL. The CDR3 spans 14 residues. The CDR3, as DNA: TGCGCCAGCAGCCAAGATTCTGGGGCCAACGTCCTGACTTTC. Protein sequence: CASSQDSGANVLTF.

This clonotype appeared a few times. The chain carries TRBV10-3 and TRBJ2-7, with TRBD2 matching over 10 bases. V shed 3 bases and J 6 bases; nucleotides not matched to a gene: 8. The CDR3 spans 15 residues. Germline V CDR1 and CDR2: ENHRY, SYGVKD. This CDR3 is CAISDWSGRAGEQYF. The CDR3 nucleotides read TGTGCCATCAGTGACTGGAGCGGGAGGGCAGGCGAGCAGTACTTC.

Here the CDR3 DNA reads TGTGCCAGCAGCGACCCCGGGACTAGCGGGAGGAATGAGCAGTTCTTC. This sequence encodes CASSDPGTSGRNEQFF. The V gene is TRBV2, the J gene TRBJ2-1, with 15 nucleotides matching TRBD2. From germline, CDR1 is SNHLY and CDR2 FYNNEI. The CDR3 is 16 residues long. Trimming cost V 6 bases and J 7 bases; bases outside gene matches: 7.

This clonotype was found once. A much larger clone is a single base away; this may be a read error. This rearrangement joins TRBV12-3 or TRBV12-4 to TRBJ2-1, with no clear D. Trimming stripped 5 bases from V and 11 bases from J, with 10 bases between. CDR3 length: 11 amino acids. The CDR3 DNA follows: TGTGCCAGCAGTCAGAAATATAAGCAGTTCTTC. It encodes CASSQKYKQFF.

This rearrangement joins TRBV6-1 to TRBJ2-7; 7 nucleotides match TRBD1. The CDR3 is 14 residues long. CDR1 and CDR2 (germline): MNHNS, SASEGT. V shed 6 bases, J shed 2 bases, and the junction held 7 bases outside the gene matches. The CDR3 is CASRDRGLTYEQYF. CDR3 nucleotide sequence: TGTGCCAGCAGAGATAGGGGGCTGACCTACGAGCAGTACTTC.

This clonotype was detected many times. The rearrangement joins TRBV12-3 or TRBV12-4 to TRBJ1-1; D is unclear. The length of the CDR3 is 15 residues. Trimming left V 6 bases short and J 4 bases short, with 18 bases between. The CDR3, as DNA: TGTGCCAGCAGCCCCCTCCCCCCCGGAGTCACTGAAGCTTTCTTT. Translated, it gives CASSPLPPGVTEAFF.

The chain is built from TRBV27 and TRBJ2-7; the D gene could be TRBD1 or TRBD2 (6 bases each). CDR3 length: 17 residues. V lost 3 bases and J 0 bases, leaving 18 bases between the germline ends. CDR1 and CDR2 from the germline V gene are MNHEY and SMNVEV (reference sequence). The DNA for the CDR3 is TGTGCCAGCAGTTTCCGGCCCAAGGGGGGCTTCTCCTACGAGCAGTACTTC. It specifies CASSFRPKGGFSYEQYF.